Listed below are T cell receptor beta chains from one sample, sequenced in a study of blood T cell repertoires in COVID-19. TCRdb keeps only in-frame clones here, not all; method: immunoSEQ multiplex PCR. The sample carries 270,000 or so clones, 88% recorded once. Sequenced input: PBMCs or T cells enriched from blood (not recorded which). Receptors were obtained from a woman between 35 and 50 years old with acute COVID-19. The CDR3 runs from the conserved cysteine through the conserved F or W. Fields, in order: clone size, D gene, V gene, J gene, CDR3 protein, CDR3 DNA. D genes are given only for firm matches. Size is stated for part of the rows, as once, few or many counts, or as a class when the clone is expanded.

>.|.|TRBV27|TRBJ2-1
CASRASTGLGPSYNEQFF
TGTGCCAGCAGGGCCTCGACAGGTCTTGGACCCTCCTACAATGAGCAGTTCTTC
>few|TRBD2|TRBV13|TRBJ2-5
CASSLAGGSGETQYF
TGTGCCAGCAGCTTAGCGGGAGGGTCGGGAGAGACCCAGTACTTC
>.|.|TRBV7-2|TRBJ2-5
CASSKAVGETQYF
TGTGCCAGCAGCAAAGCGGTGGGTGAGACCCAGTACTTC
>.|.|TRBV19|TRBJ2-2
CASSQTGSNTGELFF
TGTGCCAGTAGTCAGACAGGATCAAACACCGGGGAGCTGTTTTTT
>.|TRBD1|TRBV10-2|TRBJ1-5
CASVGQGNQPQHF
TGCGCCTCAGTGGGACAGGGCAATCAGCCCCAGCATTTT
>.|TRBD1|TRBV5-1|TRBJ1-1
CASSGQGSATEAFF
TGCGCCAGCAGCGGACAGGGGTCGGCCACTGAAGCTTTCTTT
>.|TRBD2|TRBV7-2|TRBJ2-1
CASTASGTAYNEQFF
TGTGCCAGCACCGCGAGCGGGACCGCCTACAATGAGCAGTTCTTC
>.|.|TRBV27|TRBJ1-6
CASRGTGGSPLHF
TGTGCCAGCAGGGGAACCGGGGGTTCACCCCTCCACTTT
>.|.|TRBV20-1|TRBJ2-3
CSADGRDTQYF
TGCAGTGCGGACGGGAGAGATACGCAGTATTTT
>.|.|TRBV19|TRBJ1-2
CASRLTFAGTASNYGYTF
TGTGCCAGTAGGCTCACATTCGCCGGAACAGCCTCAAACTATGGCTACACCTTC
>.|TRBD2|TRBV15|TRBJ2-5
CATSRGGGILPQETQYF
TGTGCCACCAGCAGGGGGGGAGGGATCCTCCCGCAAGAGACCCAGTACTTC
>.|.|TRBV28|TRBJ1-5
CASSFRLRDQPQHF
TGTGCCAGCAGTTTTAGACTGAGAGATCAGCCCCAGCATTTT
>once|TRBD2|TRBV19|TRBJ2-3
CASSALAGGSDTQYF
TGTGCCAGTAGTGCATTAGCGGGAGGTTCAGATACGCAGTATTTT
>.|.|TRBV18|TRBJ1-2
CASSLTGTRTNYGYTF
TGTGCCAGCTCACTTACCGGTACCAGGACTAACTATGGCTACACCTTC
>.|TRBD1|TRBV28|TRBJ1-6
CAGRQGPASSPLHF
TGTGCCGGGAGACAGGGGCCCGCTTCTTCACCCCTCCACTTT
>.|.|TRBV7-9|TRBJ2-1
CASSRPSDLHDNEQFF
TGTGCCAGCAGCCGCCCTAGCGACCTCCATGACAATGAGCAGTTCTTC
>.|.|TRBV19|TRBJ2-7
CASSKTRANPSYEQYF
TGTGCCAGTAGTAAGACCAGGGCTAATCCTTCCTACGAGCAGTACTTC
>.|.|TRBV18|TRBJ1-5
CASSPGDQPQHF
TGTGCCAGCTCACCGGGCGATCAGCCCCAGCATTTT
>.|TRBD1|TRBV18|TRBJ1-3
CASSPTGEAGNTIYF
TGTGCCAGCTCACCCACAGGGGAGGCTGGAAACACCATATATTTT
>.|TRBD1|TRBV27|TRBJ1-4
CASSKGQGGEKLFF
TGTGCCAGCAGTAAAGGACAGGGGGGGGAAAAACTGTTTTTT
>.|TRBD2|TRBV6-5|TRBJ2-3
CASRLAGLTDTQYF
TGTGCCAGCAGGCTAGCGGGCCTCACAGATACGCAGTATTTT
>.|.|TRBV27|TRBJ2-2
CASSPTGGTGELFF
TGTGCCAGCAGTCCGACAGGCGGCACCGGGGAGCTGTTTTTT
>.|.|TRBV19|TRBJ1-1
CASLRGLNTEAFF
TGTGCCAGCCTAAGGGGACTCAACACTGAAGCTTTCTTT
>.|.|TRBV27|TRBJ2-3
CASSSPPGTQYF
TGTGCCAGCAGTTCTCCCCCGGGTACGCAGTATTTT
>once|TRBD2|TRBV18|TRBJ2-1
CASSPPNSGSRNEQFF
TGTGCCAGCTCACCACCGAACAGCGGGAGTAGGAATGAGCAGTTCTTC
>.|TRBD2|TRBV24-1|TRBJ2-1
CATSETSAGGEQFF
TGTGCCACCAGTGAGACTAGCGCGGGCGGTGAGCAGTTCTTC
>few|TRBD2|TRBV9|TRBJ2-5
CASSPRLAGLPPQYF
TGTGCCAGCAGCCCCCGACTAGCGGGTCTACCACCCCAGTACTTC
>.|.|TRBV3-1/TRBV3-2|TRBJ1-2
CASSQDLARTERPNYGYTF
TGTGCCAGCAGCCAGGACCTAGCGCGGACGGAGCGCCCTAACTATGGCTACACCTTC
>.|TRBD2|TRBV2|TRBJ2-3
CASGREQRRTDTQYF
TGTGCCAGCGGGAGGGAACAGAGACGCACAGATACGCAGTATTTT
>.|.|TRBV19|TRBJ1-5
CASSGWTARGNQPQHF
TGTGCCAGTAGTGGCTGGACAGCACGAGGCAATCAGCCCCAGCATTTT
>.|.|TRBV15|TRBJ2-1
CATSRDGSSSFRQFF
TGTGCCACCAGCAGAGATGGTAGTAGTAGCTTCAGGCAGTTCTTC
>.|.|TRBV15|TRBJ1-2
CATSRDRGGGPVGGYTF
TGTGCCACCAGCAGAGATCGAGGGGGGGGCCCGGTGGGTGGCTACACCTTC
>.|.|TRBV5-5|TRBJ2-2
CASSLRRLNTGELFF
TGTGCCAGCAGCTTGAGGCGGTTGAACACCGGGGAGCTGTTTTTT
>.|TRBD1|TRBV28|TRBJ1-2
CASSLTGGGSDSYGYTF
TGTGCCAGCAGTTTAACAGGGGGGGGTTCAGATAGCTATGGCTACACCTTC
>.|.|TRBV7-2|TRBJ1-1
CASSLGGGRRLGNTEAFF
TGTGCCAGCAGCTTGGGTGGGGGCAGGCGCCTTGGGAACACTGAAGCTTTCTTT
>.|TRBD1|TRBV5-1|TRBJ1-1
CASSVRDPGQGPTEAFF
TGCGCCAGCAGCGTAAGAGATCCGGGACAGGGGCCCACTGAAGCTTTCTTT
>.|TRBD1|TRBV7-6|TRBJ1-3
CASSLEGQAGNTIYF
TGTGCCAGCAGCTTGGAGGGACAGGCGGGAAACACCATATATTTT
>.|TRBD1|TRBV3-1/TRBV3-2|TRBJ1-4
CASSQHASGGDEKLFF
TGTGCCAGCAGCCAGCACGCCTCAGGGGGTGACGAAAAACTGTTTTTT
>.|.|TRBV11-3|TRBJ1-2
CASSFSLEGYTF
TGTGCCAGCAGCTTTAGTTTGGAGGGCTACACCTTC
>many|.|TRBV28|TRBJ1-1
CASSSQNTEAFF
TGTGCCAGCAGTTCCCAGAACACTGAAGCTTTCTTT
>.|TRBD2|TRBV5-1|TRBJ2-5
CASSLLSGTQETQYF
TGCGCCAGCAGCTTGCTAAGCGGGACCCAAGAGACCCAGTACTTC
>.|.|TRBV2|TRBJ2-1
CASARERGNEQFF
TGTGCCAGCGCCCGGGAGCGTGGGAATGAGCAGTTCTTC
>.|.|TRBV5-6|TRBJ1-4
CASSLAGGRRLEKLFF
TGTGCCAGCAGCTTGGCCGGGGGGAGGAGGCTCGAAAAACTGTTTTTT
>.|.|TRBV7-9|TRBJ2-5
CASSLEAGVETQYF
TGTGCCAGCAGCTTAGAGGCAGGGGTTGAGACCCAGTACTTC
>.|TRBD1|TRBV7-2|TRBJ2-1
CASSLLGTGGPNEQFF
TGTGCCAGCAGCTTACTTGGGACAGGGGGCCCTAATGAGCAGTTCTTC
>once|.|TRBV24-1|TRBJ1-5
CATSDSGGIQPQHF
TGTGCCACCAGTGATTCCGGGGGGATTCAGCCCCAGCATTTT
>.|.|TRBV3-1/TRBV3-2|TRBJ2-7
CASSLASAGFGSYEQYF
TGTGCCAGCAGCCTTGCTAGCGCCGGTTTTGGGTCCTACGAGCAGTACTTC
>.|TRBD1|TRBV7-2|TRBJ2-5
CASSPGQGAGQETQYF
TGTGCCAGCAGCCCCGGACAGGGAGCGGGCCAAGAGACCCAGTACTTC
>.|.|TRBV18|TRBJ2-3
CASSPRQSSTDTQYF
TGTGCCAGCTCACCAAGACAGAGTAGCACAGATACGCAGTATTTT
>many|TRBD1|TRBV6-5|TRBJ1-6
CASRGQYNSPLHF
TGTGCCAGCAGGGGACAGTATAATTCACCCCTCCACTTT
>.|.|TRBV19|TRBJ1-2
CASSIGKDGYTF
TGTGCCAGTAGTATCGGGAAGGATGGCTACACCTTC
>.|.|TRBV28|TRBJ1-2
CASIDAQGRFGLGHYGYTF
TGTGCCAGCATCGACGCCCAGGGGCGTTTCGGCTTAGGACACTATGGCTACACCTTC
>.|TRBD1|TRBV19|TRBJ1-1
CASSNRGRTDTEAFF
TGTGCCAGTAGTAACAGGGGGCGGACTGACACTGAAGCTTTCTTT
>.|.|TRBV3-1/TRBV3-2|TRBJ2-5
CASSLTEQETQYF
TGTGCCAGCAGTTTAACTGAACAAGAGACCCAGTACTTC
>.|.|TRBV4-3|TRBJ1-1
CASSQDLEQFNMNTEAFF
TGCGCCAGCAGCCAAGATCTGGAACAGTTCAACATGAACACTGAAGCTTTCTTT
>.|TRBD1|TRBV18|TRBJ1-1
CASSPWDRGTEAFF
TGTGCCAGCTCACCGTGGGACAGGGGCACTGAAGCTTTCTTT
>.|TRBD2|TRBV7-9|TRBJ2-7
CASSPREGPWYEQYF
TGTGCCAGCAGCCCCCGGGAGGGCCCGTGGTACGAGCAGTACTTC